This T cell receptor beta chain was profiled in a study of breast tumors, draining lymph nodes, adjacent tissues. Samples came from axillary lymph nodes draining the breast cancer. TCRdb used MiXCR to reprocess the multiplex PCR reads, holding one entry per CDR3 protein. The table has approximately 170,000 distinct CDR3 sequences, roughly a third seen once; the top ten hold roughly 4.3%. The CDR3 loop spans 12 amino acids. Trimming cost V 6 bases and J 5 bases; bases outside gene matches: 7. The germline V gene encodes CDR1 DFQATT and CDR2 SNEGSKA (reference sequence). Input material: axillary lymph node tissue. The J gene is TRBJ2-7, the V gene TRBV20-1; the match to TRBD1 covers 7 bases. The clonotype comes from a female donor with breast cancer. Some clones in this sample may be carry-over from other donors' samples. CDR3 nucleotides: TGCAGTGCGGACGGGACAGTCAACGAGCAGTACTTC. Amino acid sequence: CSADGTVNEQYF.